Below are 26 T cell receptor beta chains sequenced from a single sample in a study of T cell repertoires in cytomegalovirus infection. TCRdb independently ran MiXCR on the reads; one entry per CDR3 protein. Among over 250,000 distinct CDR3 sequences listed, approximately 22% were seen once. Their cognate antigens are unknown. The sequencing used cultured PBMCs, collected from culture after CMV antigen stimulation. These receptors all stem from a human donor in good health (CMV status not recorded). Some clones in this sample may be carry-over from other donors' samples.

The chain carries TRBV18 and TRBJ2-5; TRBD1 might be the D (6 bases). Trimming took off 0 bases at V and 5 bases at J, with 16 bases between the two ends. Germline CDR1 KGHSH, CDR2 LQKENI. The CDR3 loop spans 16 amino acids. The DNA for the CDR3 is TGTGCCAGCTCACCACCGGACAGAGACGAACACGAGACCCAGTACTTC. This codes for CASSPPDRDEHETQYF.

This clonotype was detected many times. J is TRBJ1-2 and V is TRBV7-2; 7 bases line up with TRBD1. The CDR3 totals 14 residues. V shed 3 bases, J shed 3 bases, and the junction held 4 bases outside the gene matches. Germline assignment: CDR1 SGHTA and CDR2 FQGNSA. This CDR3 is CASSFGQGDYGYTF. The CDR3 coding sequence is TGTGCCAGCAGCTTTGGCCAGGGGGACTATGGCTACACCTTC.

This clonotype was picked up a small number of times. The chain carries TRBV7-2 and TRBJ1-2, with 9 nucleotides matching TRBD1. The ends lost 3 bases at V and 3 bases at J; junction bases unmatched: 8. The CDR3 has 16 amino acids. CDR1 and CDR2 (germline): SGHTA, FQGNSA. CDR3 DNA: TGTGCCAGCAGCTTCTCGTTGGGACAGGGAGACTATGGCTACACCTTC. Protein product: CASSFSLGQGDYGYTF.

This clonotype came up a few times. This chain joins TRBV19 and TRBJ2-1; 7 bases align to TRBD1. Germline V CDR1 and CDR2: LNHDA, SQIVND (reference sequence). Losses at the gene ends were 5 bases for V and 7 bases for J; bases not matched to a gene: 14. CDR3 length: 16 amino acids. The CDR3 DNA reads TGTGCCAGTAGTCCACAGGGGATAGTTTGGGATAATGAGCAGTTCTTC. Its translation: CASSPQGIVWDNEQFF.

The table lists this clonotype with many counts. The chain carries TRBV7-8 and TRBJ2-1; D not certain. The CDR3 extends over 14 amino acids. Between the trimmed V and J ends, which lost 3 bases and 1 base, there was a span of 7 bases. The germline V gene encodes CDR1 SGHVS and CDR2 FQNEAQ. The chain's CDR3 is CASSFGQSYNEQFF. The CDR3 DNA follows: TGTGCCAGCAGCTTTGGGCAGTCCTACAATGAGCAGTTCTTC.

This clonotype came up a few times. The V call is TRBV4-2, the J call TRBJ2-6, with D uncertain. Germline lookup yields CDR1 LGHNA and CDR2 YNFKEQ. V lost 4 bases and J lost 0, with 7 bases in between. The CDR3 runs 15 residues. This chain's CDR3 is CASSPGRSGANVLTF. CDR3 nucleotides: TGTGCCAGCAGCCCCGGGCGCTCTGGGGCCAACGTCCTGACTTTC.

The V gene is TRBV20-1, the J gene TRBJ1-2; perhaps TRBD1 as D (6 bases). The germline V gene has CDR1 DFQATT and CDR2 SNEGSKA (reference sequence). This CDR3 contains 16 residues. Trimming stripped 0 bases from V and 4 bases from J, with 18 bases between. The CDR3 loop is CSAREGAAVMGYGYTF. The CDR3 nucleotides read TGCAGTGCTAGAGAGGGGGCAGCGGTGATGGGCTATGGCTACACCTTC.

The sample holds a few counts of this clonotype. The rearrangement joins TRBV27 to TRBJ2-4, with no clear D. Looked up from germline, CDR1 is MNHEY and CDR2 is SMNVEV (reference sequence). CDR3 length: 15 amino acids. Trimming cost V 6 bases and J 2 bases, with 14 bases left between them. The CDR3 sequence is CASRARRGSKNIQYF. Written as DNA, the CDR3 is TGTGCCAGCAGGGCACGCCGCGGATCCAAAAACATTCAGTACTTC.

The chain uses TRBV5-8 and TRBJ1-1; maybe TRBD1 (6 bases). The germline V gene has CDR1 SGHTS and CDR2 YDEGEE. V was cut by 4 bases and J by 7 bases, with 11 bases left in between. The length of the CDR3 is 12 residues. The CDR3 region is CASSPGQFEAFF. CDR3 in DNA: TGTGCCAGCAGCCCCGGACAGTTTGAAGCTTTCTTT.

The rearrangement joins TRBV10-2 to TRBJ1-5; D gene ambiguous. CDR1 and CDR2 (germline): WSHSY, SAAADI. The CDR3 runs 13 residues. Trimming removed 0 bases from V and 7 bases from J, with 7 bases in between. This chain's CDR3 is CASSESRYQPQHF. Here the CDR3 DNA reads TGCGCCAGCAGTGAGTCGAGATACCAGCCCCAGCATTTT.

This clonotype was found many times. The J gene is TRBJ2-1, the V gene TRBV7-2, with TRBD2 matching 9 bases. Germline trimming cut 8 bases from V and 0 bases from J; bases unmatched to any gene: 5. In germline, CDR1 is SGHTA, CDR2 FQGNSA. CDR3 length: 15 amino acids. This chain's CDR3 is CASERGRDSYNEQFF. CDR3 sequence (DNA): TGTGCCAGCGAGCGCGGGAGGGACTCCTACAATGAGCAGTTCTTC.

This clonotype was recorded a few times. The CDR3 DNA sequence: TGCGCCAGCAGCTTCAGGGGTAACGGGGAGCTGTTTTTT. Its protein is CASSFRGNGELFF. J is TRBJ2-2 and V is TRBV5-1; D is possibly TRBD1 (6 bases). The CDR3 spans 13 residues. Germline V gives CDR1 SGHRS, CDR2 YFSETQ. The V end was cut by 2 bases, the J end by 7 bases, with 9 bases between.

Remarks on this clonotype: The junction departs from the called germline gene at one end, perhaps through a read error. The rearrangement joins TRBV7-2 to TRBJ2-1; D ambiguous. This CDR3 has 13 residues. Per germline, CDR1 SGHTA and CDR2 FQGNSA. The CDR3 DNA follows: TGTGCCAGCAGCTTAACCCGAGACAAGATCCGTATCTTC. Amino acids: CASSLTRDKIRIF.

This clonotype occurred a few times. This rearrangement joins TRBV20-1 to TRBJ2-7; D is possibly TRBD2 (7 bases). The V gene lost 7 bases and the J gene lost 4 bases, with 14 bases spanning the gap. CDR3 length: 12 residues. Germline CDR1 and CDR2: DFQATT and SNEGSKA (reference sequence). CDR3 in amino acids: CSVAKGGYEQYF. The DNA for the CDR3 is TGCAGTGTCGCGAAGGGGGGGTACGAGCAGTACTTC.

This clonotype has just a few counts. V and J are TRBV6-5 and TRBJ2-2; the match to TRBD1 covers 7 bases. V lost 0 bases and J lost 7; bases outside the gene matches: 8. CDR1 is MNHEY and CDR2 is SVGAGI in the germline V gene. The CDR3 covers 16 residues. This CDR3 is CASSYSLGQHGGELFF. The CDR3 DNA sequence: TGTGCCAGCAGTTACTCCTTGGGACAGCACGGCGGGGAGCTGTTTTTT.

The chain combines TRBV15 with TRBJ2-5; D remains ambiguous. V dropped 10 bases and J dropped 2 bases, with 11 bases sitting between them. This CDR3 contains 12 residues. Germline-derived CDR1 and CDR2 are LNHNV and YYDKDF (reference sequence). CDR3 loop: CASTEEQETQYF. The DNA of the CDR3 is TGTGCCAGTACAGAAGAACAAGAGACCCAGTACTTC.

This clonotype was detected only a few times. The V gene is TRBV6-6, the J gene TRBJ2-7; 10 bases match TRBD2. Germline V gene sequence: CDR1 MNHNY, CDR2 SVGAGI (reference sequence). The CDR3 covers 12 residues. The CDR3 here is CASGLAGAEQYF. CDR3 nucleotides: TGTGCATCCGGGCTAGCGGGGGCCGAGCAGTACTTC.

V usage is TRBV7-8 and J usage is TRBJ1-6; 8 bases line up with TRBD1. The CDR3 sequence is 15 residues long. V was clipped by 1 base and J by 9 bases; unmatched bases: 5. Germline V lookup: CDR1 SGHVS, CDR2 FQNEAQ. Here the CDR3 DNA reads TGTGCCAGCAGCTTAGGGACAGGGCATAGTTCACCCCTCCACTTT. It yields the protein CASSLGTGHSSPLHF.

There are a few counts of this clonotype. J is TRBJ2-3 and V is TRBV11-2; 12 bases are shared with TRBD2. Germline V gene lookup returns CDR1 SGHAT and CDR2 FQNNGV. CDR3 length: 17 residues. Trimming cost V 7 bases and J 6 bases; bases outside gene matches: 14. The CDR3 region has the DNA TGTGCCAGCACCCTGAGTCCGACTAGCGGGAGAACGGATACGCAGTATTTT. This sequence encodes CASTLSPTSGRTDTQYF.

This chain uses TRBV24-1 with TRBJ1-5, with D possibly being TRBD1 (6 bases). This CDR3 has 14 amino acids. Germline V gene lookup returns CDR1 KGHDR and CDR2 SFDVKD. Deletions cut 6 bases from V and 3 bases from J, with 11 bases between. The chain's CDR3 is CATSLGGSNQPQHF. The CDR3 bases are TGTGCCACCAGTTTGGGGGGCTCCAATCAGCCCCAGCATTTT.

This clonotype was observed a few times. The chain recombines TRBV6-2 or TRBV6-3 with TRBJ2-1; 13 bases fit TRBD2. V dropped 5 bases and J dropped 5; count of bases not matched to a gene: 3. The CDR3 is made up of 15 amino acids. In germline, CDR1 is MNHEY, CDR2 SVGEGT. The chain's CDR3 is CASSRTSGRDNEQFF. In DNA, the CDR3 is TGTGCCAGCAGTCGGACTAGCGGGAGAGACAATGAGCAGTTCTTC.

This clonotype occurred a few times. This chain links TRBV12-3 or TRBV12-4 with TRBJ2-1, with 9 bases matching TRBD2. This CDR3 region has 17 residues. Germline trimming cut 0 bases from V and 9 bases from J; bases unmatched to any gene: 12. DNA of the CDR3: TGTGCCAGCAGTTTAGCGCTACTAGCGGGCCCCCAGGGTGAGCAGTTCTTC. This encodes CASSLALLAGPQGEQFF.

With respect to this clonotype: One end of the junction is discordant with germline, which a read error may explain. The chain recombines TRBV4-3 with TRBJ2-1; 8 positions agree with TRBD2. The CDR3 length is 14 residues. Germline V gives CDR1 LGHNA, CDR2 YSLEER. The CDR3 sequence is CTSSQDSGINEQFF. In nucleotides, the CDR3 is TGCACCAGCAGCCAAGATAGCGGGATCAATGAGCAGTTCTTC.

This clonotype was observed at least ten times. Here the CDR3 DNA reads TGTGCCAGCAGCTTAGGGGGACTCTCTGGAAACACCATATATTTT. Amino acids: CASSLGGLSGNTIYF. The chain recombines TRBV7-2 with TRBJ1-3, with D perhaps TRBD1 (5 bases). Germline V gene lookup returns CDR1 SGHTA and CDR2 FQGNSA. The CDR3 is 15 residues long. V lost 1 base, J lost 0 bases, and 7 bases lay in between. Supplemented by reference TRBV7-2 and TRBJ1-3, the full variable domain reads GAGVSQSPSNKVTEKGKDVELRCDPISGHTALYWYRQSLGQGLEFLIYFQGNSAPDKSGLPSDRFSAERTGGSVSTLTIQRTQQEDSAVYLCASSLGGLSGNTIYFGEGSWLTVV.

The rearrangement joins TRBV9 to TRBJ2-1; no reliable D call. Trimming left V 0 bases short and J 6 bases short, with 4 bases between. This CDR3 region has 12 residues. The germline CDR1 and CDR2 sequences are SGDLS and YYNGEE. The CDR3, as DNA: TGTGCCAGCAGCGTAGCCGGCAATGAGCAGTTCTTC. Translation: CASSVAGNEQFF. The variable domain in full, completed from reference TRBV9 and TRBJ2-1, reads DSGVTQTPKHLITATGQRVTLRCSPRSGDLSVYWYQQSLDQGLQFLIQYYNGEERAKGNILERFSAQQFPDLHSELNLSSLELGDSALYFCASSVAGNEQFFGPGTRLTVL.

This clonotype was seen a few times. The CDR3 spells CASSKGGDRGRMLFF. The CDR3 region has the DNA TGTGCCAGCAGCAAAGGGGGGGACAGGGGGCGGATGCTGTTTTTT. The V call is TRBV2, the J call TRBJ1-4; 12 bases agree with TRBD1. Germline values: CDR1 SNHLY, CDR2 FYNNEI. V lost 6 bases, J lost 14 bases, and 13 bases stayed unmatched. The CDR3 covers 15 residues.